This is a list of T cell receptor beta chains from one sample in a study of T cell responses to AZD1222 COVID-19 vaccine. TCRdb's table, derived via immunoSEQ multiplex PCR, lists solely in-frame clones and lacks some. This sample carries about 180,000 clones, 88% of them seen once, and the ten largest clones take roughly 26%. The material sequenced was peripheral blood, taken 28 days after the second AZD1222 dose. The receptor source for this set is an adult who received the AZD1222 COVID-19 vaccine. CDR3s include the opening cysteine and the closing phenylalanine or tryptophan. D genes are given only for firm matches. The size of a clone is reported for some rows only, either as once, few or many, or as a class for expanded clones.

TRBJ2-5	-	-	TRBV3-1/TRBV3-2	CASSQGLETQYF	TGTGCCAGCAGCCAAGGACTGGAGACCCAGTACTTC
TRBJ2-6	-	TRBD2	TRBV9	CASSATGTSGISSGANVLTF	TGTGCCAGCAGCGCGACCGGGACTAGCGGGATAAGCTCTGGGGCCAACGTCCTGACTTTC
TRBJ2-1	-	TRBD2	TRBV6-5	CASSPGTSRYNEQFF	TGTGCCAGCAGTCCCGGGACTAGTAGGTACAATGAGCAGTTCTTC
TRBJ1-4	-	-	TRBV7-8	CASSSTGTTNEKLFF	TGTGCCAGCAGCTCCACGGGGACAACGAATGAAAAACTGTTTTTT
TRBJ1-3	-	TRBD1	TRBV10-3	CAIRGTEGYSGNTIYF	TGTGCCATCAGGGGGACAGAGGGGTACTCTGGAAACACCATATATTTT
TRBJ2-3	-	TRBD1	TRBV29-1	CSGAGGGTDTQYF	TGCAGCGGAGCAGGGGGTGGCACAGATACGCAGTATTTT
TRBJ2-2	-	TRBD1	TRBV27	CASSQDLDRVYTGELFF	TGTGCCAGCAGCCAAGACCTGGACAGGGTATACACCGGGGAGCTGTTTTTT
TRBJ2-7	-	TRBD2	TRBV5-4	CASSLGGRDRGYEQYF	TGTGCCAGCAGCTTGGGAGGGAGGGATAGGGGCTACGAGCAGTACTTC
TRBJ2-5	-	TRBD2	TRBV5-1	CASRRKREGSETQYF	TGCGCCAGCAGACGGAAGCGGGAGGGCTCTGAGACCCAGTACTTC
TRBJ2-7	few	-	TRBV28	CASSFTGGASAEQYF	TGTGCCAGCAGCTTTACGGGGGGCGCATCCGCCGAGCAGTACTTC
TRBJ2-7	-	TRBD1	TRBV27	CASSRGSPGQGKPYEQYF	TGTGCCAGCAGTCGGGGGTCTCCGGGACAGGGGAAGCCGTACGAGCAGTACTTC
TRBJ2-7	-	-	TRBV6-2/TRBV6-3	CASSLPQGYSTKQYF	TGTGCCAGCAGCCTCCCCCAGGGTTACTCTACGAAGCAGTACTTC
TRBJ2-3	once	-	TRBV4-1	CASSQDPLTAQRADTQYF	TGCGCCAGCAGCCAAGATCCATTGACCGCCCAGCGCGCAGATACGCAGTATTTT
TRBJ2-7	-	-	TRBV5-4	CASSLRGYEQYF	TGTGCCAGCAGCTTGCGGGGTTACGAGCAGTACTTC
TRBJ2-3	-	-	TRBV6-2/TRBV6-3	CASSYPSTAPVADTQYF	TGTGCCAGCAGTTACCCCTCGACAGCACCCGTCGCAGATACGCAGTATTTT
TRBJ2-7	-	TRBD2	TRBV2	CASERDSSYEQYF	TGTGCCAGTGAGCGGGACTCCTCCTACGAGCAGTACTTC
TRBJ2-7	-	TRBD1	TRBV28	CASSTPDRGYSYEQYF	TGTGCCAGCAGTACCCCGGACAGGGGCTACTCCTACGAGCAGTACTTC
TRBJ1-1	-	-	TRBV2	CASTSWLNTEAFF	TGTGCCAGCACCTCCTGGCTAAACACTGAAGCTTTCTTT
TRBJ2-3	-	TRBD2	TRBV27	CASTLVGGRGADTQYF	TGTGCCAGCACCCTCGTAGGCGGGAGAGGGGCAGATACGCAGTATTTT
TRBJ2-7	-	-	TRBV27	CASKRGGRGYEQYF	TGTGCCAGCAAGAGGGGGGGCAGGGGATACGAGCAGTACTTC
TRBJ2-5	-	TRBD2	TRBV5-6	CASSLGPGLAGQETQYF	TGTGCCAGCAGCTTAGGCCCGGGACTAGCGGGACAAGAGACCCAGTACTTC
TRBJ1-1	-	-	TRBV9	CASSYGLGGAEAFF	TGTGCCAGCAGCTACGGCCTCGGGGGCGCTGAAGCTTTCTTT
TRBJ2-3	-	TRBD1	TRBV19	CASVDRGLADTQYF	TGTGCCAGTGTAGACAGGGGGCTAGCAGATACGCAGTATTTT
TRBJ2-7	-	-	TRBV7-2	CASSLDQRNPYEQYF	TGTGCCAGCAGCTTAGATCAGCGGAATCCCTACGAGCAGTACTTC
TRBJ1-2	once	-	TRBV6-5	CASSYQTRVGGYTF	TGTGCCAGCAGTTACCAGACAAGGGTGGGTGGCTACACCTTC
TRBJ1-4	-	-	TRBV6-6	CASSPIESAFNEKLFF	TGTGCCAGCAGCCCAATAGAATCGGCCTTTAATGAAAAACTGTTTTTT
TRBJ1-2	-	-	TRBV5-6	CASSLIFGIPHFNYGYTF	TGTGCCAGCAGCTTGATCTTCGGCATTCCCCACTTTAACTATGGCTACACCTTC
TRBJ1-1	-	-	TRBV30	CAWTRSNEAFF	TGTGCCTGGACCCGAAGTAATGAAGCTTTCTTT
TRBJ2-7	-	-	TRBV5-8	CASSKRDREEQYF	TGTGCCAGCAGCAAACGGGACCGCGAAGAGCAGTACTTC
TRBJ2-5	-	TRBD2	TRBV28	CASSAWGSGTRETQYF	TGTGCCAGCAGTGCTTGGGGTAGCGGGACCCGAGAGACCCAGTACTTC
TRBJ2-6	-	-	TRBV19	CASSMGQGFSGANVLTF	TGTGCCAGTAGTATGGGTCAGGGGTTCTCTGGGGCCAACGTCCTGACTTTC
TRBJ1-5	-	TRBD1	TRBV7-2	CASSLRGGYSNQPQHF	TGTGCCAGCAGCCTAAGAGGGGGCTATAGCAATCAGCCCCAGCATTTT
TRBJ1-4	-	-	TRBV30	CAWSGQGGANEKLFF	TGTGCCTGGAGTGGCCAGGGTGGGGCTAATGAAAAACTGTTTTTT
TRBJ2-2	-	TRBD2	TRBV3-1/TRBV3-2	CASSQDGWASGPRRGTGELFF	TGTGCCAGCAGCCAAGATGGCTGGGCTAGCGGGCCCCGCCGGGGCACCGGGGAGCTGTTTTTT
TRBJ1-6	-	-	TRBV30	CAWKDRAARPLHF	TGTGCCTGGAAGGACCGGGCCGCTAGACCCCTCCACTTT
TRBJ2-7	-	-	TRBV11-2	CASSLGRDLRRNEQYF	TGTGCCAGCAGCTTGGGCCGGGACCTAAGGCGGAACGAGCAGTACTTC
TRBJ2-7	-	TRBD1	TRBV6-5	CASSLVQGGSYEQYF	TGTGCCAGCAGTTTGGTACAGGGGGGCTCCTACGAGCAGTACTTC
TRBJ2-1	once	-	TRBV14	CASSQLIDNEQFF	TGTGCCAGCAGCCAATTAATCGACAATGAGCAGTTCTTC
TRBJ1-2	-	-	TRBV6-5	CASSQTGGGYTF	TGTGCCAGCAGCCAAACAGGAGGTGGCTACACCTTC
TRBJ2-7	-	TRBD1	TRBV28	CASSYTGTVPGEQYF	TGTGCCAGCAGCTACACCGGGACAGTACCCGGAGAGCAGTACTTC
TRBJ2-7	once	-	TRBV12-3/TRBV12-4	CASKAILGGEQYF	TGTGCCAGCAAGGCCATATTAGGCGGCGAGCAGTACTTC
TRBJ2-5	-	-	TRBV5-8	CASSGTLGAQYF	TGTGCCAGCAGCGGGACCCTGGGGGCCCAGTACTTC
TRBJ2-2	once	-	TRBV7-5	CARAGELFF	TGTGCCAGGGCGGGGGAGCTGTTTTTT
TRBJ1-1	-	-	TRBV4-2	CASSQEPGVNTEAFF	TGTGCCAGCAGCCAAGAACCGGGGGTGAACACTGAAGCTTTCTTT
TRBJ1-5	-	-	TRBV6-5	CASSITPWQPQHF	TGTGCCAGCAGTATCACGCCCTGGCAGCCCCAGCATTTT
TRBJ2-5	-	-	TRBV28	CASSGRMGREETQYF	TGTGCCAGCAGTGGCAGGATGGGGCGGGAAGAGACCCAGTACTTC
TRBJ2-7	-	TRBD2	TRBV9	CASSSGLAGGPHEQYF	TGTGCCAGCAGCTCTGGACTAGCGGGAGGGCCCCACGAGCAGTACTTC
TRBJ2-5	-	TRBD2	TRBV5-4	CATNRPGGPETQYF	TGTGCCACCAACCGCCCGGGAGGGCCGGAGACCCAGTACTTC
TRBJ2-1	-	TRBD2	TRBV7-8	CASSSTLAGKIGEQFF	TGTGCCAGCAGCTCTACTCTAGCGGGAAAAATTGGTGAGCAGTTCTTC